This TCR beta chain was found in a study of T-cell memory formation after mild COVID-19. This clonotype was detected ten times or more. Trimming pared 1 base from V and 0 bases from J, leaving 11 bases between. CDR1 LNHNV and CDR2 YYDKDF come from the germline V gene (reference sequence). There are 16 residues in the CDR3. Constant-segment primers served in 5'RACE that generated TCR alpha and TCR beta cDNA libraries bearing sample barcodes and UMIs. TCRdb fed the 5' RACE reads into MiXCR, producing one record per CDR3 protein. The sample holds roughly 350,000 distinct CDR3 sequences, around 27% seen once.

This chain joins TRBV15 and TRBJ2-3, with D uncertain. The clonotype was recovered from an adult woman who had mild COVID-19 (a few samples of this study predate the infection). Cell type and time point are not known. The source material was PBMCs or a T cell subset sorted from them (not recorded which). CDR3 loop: CATSRGRHASTDTQYF. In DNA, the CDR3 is TGTGCCACCAGCAGAGGCAGACATGCTAGCACAGATACGCAGTATTTT.